This T cell receptor (beta chain) was documented in a study of blood T cell repertoires in COVID-19. Across the whole study: The origin of the acute and convalescent COVID-19 samples was the United States, Italy and Spain. Sample material is recorded as cDNA or gDNA derived from T cells, B-cell-depleted T cells, or PBMCs.

In the original processing: Reference gene primer amplification yielded estimated nucleated cell counts. Produced via immunoSEQ multiplex PCR; TCRdb's table is partial and in-frame only. V and J calls plus clone size are reproduced from that table; the DNA served to infer D and trimming. The table has about 29,000 clones, 84% seen once. The CDR3 runs 14 residues. Trimming removed 4 bases from V and 2 bases from J; junction bases left unmatched: 2. The V gene's germline CDR1 is LGHDT and CDR2 YNNKEL (reference sequence). V gene TRBV3-1 (or the pseudogene TRBV3-2) combines with J gene TRBJ2-5, with 9 bases aligning to TRBD2. The TCR sequence derives from an elderly man with active COVID-19. Sequences were obtained from peripheral blood. The CDR3 spells CASSPSGAQETQYF. The DNA for the CDR3 is TGTGCCAGCAGCCCTAGCGGGGCTCAAGAGACCCAGTACTTC.